The 18 T cell receptor beta chains below come from one sample, sequenced in a study of blood T cells in healthy people across ages. Together with a sample-barcoded 5' primer, a J-beta primer mix was included in a second PCR lasting about 7 to 11 cycles. One entry per CDR3 protein results from TCRdb running MiXCR on the 5' RACE reads. Here the sample spans just over 1 million distinct CDR3 sequences, over 35% being singletons. Material for sequencing was blood. The receptors stem from a woman aged 60-75 years in good health.

This chain uses TRBV4-2 with TRBJ2-1, with 16 bases identical to TRBD2. This CDR3 has 18 amino acids. Germline lookup yields CDR1 LGHNA and CDR2 YNFKEQ. V was pared by 3 bases and J by 6 bases, with 8 bases of the junction left unmatched. CDR3 loop: CASSQFTGTSGRGNEQFF. CDR3 sequence (DNA): TGTGCCAGCAGCCAGTTTACCGGGACTAGCGGGAGGGGCAATGAGCAGTTCTTC.

This clonotype appeared a few times. The V gene is TRBV12-3 or TRBV12-4, the J gene TRBJ1-4, with 10 bases that match TRBD1. This CDR3 spans 16 amino acids. J was trimmed by 0 bases and V by 4 bases; bases with no gene match: 2. This CDR3 reads CASSSGQGATNEKLFF. The DNA of the CDR3 is TGTGCCAGCAGTTCCGGACAGGGGGCAACTAATGAAAAACTGTTTTTT.

This clonotype was recorded at least ten times. V gene TRBV27 combines with J gene TRBJ2-7; 11 bases are a match to TRBD1. V shed 5 bases and J 3 bases; nucleotides not matched to a gene: 3. From germline, CDR1 is MNHEY and CDR2 SMNVEV (reference sequence). The CDR3 loop spans 14 amino acids. The CDR3 spells CASSPGTGGYEQYF. CDR3 nucleotide sequence: TGTGCCAGCAGTCCCGGGACAGGGGGCTACGAGCAGTACTTC.

The chain is built from TRBV27 and TRBJ2-7; TRBD1 matches 7 bases. The germline CDR1 and CDR2 sequences are MNHEY and SMNVEV (reference sequence). This CDR3 is built from 14 residues. V lost 9 bases, J lost 1 base, and 9 bases stayed unmatched. The CDR3 coding sequence is TGTGCCAGTCAGAGCCGGGACAGATCCTACGAGCAGTACTTC. Protein sequence: CASQSRDRSYEQYF.

The chain recombines TRBV6-2 or TRBV6-3 with TRBJ1-4; D unclear. Germline V gene sequence: CDR1 MNHEY, CDR2 SVGEGT. This CDR3 is 13 amino acids long. Between the trimmed V and J ends, which lost 2 bases and 4 bases, there was a span of 5 bases. CDR3 amino acids: CASSYRGNEKLFF. CDR3 DNA sequence: TGTGCCAGCAGTTACCGGGGTAATGAAAAACTGTTTTTT.

Turning to this clonotype: A much larger clone differs by one base, so this may be a read error. The rearrangement uses TRBV12-3 or TRBV12-4 and TRBJ2-7, with 8 bases that match TRBD2. Trimming cost V 5 bases and J 7 bases; bases outside gene matches: 10. The CDR3 has 14 amino acids. The CDR3 spells CASSAAGGYNEQYF. The CDR3 region has the DNA TGTGCCAGCAGTGCGGCGGGAGGTTACAATGAGCAGTACTTC.

The chain combines TRBV4-3 with TRBJ1-1; D is undetermined. The V end lost 8 bases, the J end lost 0 bases, and 13 bases lay between the germline ends. This CDR3 comprises 14 residues. CDR1 and CDR2 from the germline V gene are LGHNA and YSLEER. The DNA for the CDR3 is TGCGCCAGCGCACTGGGAGTTGTGAACACTGAAGCTTTCTTT. Translating it yields CASALGVVNTEAFF.

Ten or more counts support this clonotype. The rearrangement links TRBV4-2 to TRBJ2-7; TRBD1 is a possible D gene (6 bases). Trimming stripped 5 bases from V and 0 bases from J, with 14 bases between. The CDR3 spans 15 residues. Per the germline V gene, CDR1 is LGHNA and CDR2 is YNFKEQ. CDR3 sequence: CASSGQGSSSYEQYF. The CDR3 DNA reads as TGTGCCAGCAGCGGTCAGGGGTCGAGCTCCTACGAGCAGTACTTC.

In this sample, this clonotype turned up many times. The rearrangement uses TRBV6-1 and TRBJ1-2; 7 positions match TRBD1. V lost 3 bases and J lost 2; bases outside the gene matches: 0. The CDR3 is made up of 13 amino acids. Germline-derived CDR1 and CDR2 are MNHNS and SASEGT. The CDR3 nucleotides are TGTGCCAGCAGTGAGACAGGGAACTATGGCTACACCTTC. Translating it yields CASSETGNYGYTF.

CDR3 sequence: CASSPGQGRDLDTQYF. DNA for the CDR3: TGTGCCAGCAGTCCGGGACAGGGCCGCGATCTGGATACGCAGTATTTT. The chain has TRBV2 and TRBJ2-3; TRBD1 agrees at 9 bases. Germline V CDR1 and CDR2: SNHLY, FYNNEI. The CDR3 has 16 amino acids. Trimming took 5 bases from V and 6 from J; bases not matched to a gene: 12.

The chain carries TRBV18 and TRBJ2-1; 8 positions agree with TRBD1. V lost 4 bases and J lost 4; bases outside the gene matches: 6. CDR3 size: 15 residues. In germline, CDR1 is KGHSH, CDR2 LQKENI. In DNA form, the CDR3 reads TGTGCCAGCTCACATCCGGGACAGGAATACAATGAGCAGTTCTTC. Translating it yields CASSHPGQEYNEQFF.

On this clonotype: One junction end disagrees with the germline gene, perhaps due to a read error. The chain links TRBV19 to TRBJ2-1; TRBD2 agrees at 12 bases. The germline V gene has CDR1 LNHDA and CDR2 SQIVND (reference sequence). CDR3 size: 20 residues. The chain's CDR3 is CASSIALAGGGVRSYSEQFF. CDR3 nucleotide sequence: TGTGCCAGTAGTATAGCGCTAGCGGGAGGGGGAGTCCGCTCCTACAGTGAGCAGTTCTTC.

The chain links TRBV21-1 to TRBJ1-2. TRBV21-1 is a listed pseudogene. The CDR3 totals 15 residues. In nucleotides, the CDR3 is TGTGCCAGCAGCAAAGGGCAGGTAGCTAACTATGGCTACACCTTC. Translated, it gives CASSKGQVANYGYTF.

This clonotype was seen a single time. The V call is TRBV11-2, the J call TRBJ2-1; D gene uncertain. V was trimmed by 0 bases and J by 11 bases, leaving 14 bases between them. The V gene's germline CDR1 is SGHAT and CDR2 FQNNGV. The CDR3 is 14 amino acids. CDR3 DNA: TGTGCCAGCAGCTTAGATTGGGGTGCCGGACAGCAGTTCTTC. Translated: CASSLDWGAGQQFF.

V and J are TRBV7-2 and TRBJ2-4; the D call may be TRBD1 or TRBD2 (5 bases each). The J call may be in error: the DNA end matches TRBJ2-7 better. CDR3 length: 17 residues. Germline loops: CDR1 SGHTA, CDR2 FQGNSA. This chain's CDR3 is CARSRPQGLASSYEQYF. For the CDR3, the DNA is TGTGCCAGAAGCCGACCCCAGGGCCTAGCAAGCTCCTACGAGCAGTACTTC.

The rearrangement uses TRBV20-1 and TRBJ2-2; 9 bases match TRBD2. The CDR3 extends over 17 amino acids. Germline loops: CDR1 DFQATT, CDR2 SNEGSKA (reference sequence). With 1 base clipped from V and 0 bases from J, the junction kept 6 bases outside the gene matches. CDR3 protein: CSARGVAGAPNTGELFF. CDR3 nucleotide sequence: TGCAGTGCTAGAGGCGTAGCGGGGGCCCCGAACACCGGGGAGCTGTTTTTT.

This chain connects TRBV5-1 to TRBJ2-5, with 8 bases fitting TRBD2. This CDR3 has 14 amino acids. From germline, CDR1 is SGHRS and CDR2 YFSETQ. V lost 0 bases to trimming and J lost 4 bases; unmatched junction nucleotides: 2. CDR3 sequence: CASSLVREGETQYF. The CDR3 DNA sequence: TGCGCCAGCAGCTTGGTCCGGGAGGGAGAGACCCAGTACTTC.

V is TRBV30 and J is TRBJ2-7; D may be TRBD1 (6 bases). Germline CDR1 and CDR2: GTSNPN and SVGIG (reference sequence). The CDR3 sequence is 14 residues long. With 3 bases removed from V and 3 bases from J, the gap between germline ends came to 15 bases. The CDR3 loop reads CAWSRTGFGYEQYF. CDR3 bases: TGTGCCTGGAGCCGCACAGGGTTCGGCTACGAGCAGTACTTC. Looking up the rest from reference TRBV30 and TRBJ2-7 gives the full variable domain: SQTIHQWPATLVQPVGSPLSLECTVEGTSNPNLYWYRQAAGRGLQLLFYSVGIGQISSEVPQNLSASRPQDRQFILSSKKLLLSDSGFYLCAWSRTGFGYEQYFGPGTRLTVT.